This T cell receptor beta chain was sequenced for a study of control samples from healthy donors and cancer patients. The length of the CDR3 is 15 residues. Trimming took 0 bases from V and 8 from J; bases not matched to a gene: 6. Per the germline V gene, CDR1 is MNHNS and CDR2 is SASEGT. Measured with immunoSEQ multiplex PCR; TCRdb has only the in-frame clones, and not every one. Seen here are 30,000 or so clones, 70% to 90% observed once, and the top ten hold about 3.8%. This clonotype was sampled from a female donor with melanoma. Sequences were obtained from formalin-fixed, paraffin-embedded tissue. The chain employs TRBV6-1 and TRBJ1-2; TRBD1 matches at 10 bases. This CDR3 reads CASSEAPGTGVGYTF. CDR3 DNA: TGTGCCAGCAGTGAAGCGCCCGGGACAGGGGTCGGCTACACCTTC.